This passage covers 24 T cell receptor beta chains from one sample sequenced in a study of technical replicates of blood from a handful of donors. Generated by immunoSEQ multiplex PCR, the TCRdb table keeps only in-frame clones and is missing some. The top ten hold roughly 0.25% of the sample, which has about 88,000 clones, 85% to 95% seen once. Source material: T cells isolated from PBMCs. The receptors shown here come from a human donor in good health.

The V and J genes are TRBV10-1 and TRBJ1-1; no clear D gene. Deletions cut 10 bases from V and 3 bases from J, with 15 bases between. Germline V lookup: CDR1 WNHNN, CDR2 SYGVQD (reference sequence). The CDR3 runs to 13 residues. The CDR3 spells CATRQTRDTEAFF. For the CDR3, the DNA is TGCGCCACCAGACAAACGAGGGACACTGAAGCTTTCTTT.

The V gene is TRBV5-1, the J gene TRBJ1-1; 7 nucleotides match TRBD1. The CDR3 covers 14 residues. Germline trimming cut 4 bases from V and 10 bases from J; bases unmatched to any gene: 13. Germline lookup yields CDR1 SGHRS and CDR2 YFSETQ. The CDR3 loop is CASSLEARGNRAFF. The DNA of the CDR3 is TGCGCCAGCAGCCTTGAGGCCAGGGGGAATCGAGCTTTCTTT. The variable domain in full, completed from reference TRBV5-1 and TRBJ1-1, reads KAGVTQTPRYLIKTRGQQVTLSCSPISGHRSVSWYQQTPGQGLQFLFEYFSETQRNKGNFPGRFSGRQFSNSRSEMNVSTLELGDSALYLCASSLEARGNRAFFGQGTRLTVV.

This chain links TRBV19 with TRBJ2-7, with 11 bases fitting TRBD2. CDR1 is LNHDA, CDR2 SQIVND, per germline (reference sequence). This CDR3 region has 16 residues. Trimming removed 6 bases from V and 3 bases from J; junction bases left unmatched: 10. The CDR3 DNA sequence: TGTGCCAGTAGAAAAAATCTAGCGGGGGGCAGCTACGAGCAGTACTTC. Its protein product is CASRKNLAGGSYEQYF.

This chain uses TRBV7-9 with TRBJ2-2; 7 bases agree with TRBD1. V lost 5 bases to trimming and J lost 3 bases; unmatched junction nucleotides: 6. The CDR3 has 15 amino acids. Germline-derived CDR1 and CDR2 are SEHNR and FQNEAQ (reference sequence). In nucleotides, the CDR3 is TGTGCCAGCAGCAAACAGGGGTTACACACCGGGGAGCTGTTTTTT. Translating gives CASSKQGLHTGELFF.

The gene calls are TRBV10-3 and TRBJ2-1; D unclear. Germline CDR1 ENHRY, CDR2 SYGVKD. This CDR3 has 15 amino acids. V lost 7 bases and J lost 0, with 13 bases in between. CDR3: CAIIDPGSSYNEQFF. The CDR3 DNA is TGTGCCATCATTGATCCAGGTAGCTCCTACAATGAGCAGTTCTTC.

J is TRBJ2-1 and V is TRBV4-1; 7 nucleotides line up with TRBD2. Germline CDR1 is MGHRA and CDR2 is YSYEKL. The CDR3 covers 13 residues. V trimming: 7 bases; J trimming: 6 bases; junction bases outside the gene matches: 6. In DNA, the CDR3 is TGCGCCAGCACCCTCGGGGGGATCAATGAGCAGTTCTTC. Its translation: CASTLGGINEQFF.

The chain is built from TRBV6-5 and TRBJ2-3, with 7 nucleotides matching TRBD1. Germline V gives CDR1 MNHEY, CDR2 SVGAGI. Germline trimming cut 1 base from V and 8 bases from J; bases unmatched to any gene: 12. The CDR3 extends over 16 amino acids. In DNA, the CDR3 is TGTGCCAGCAGTTACTTAGACAGGGTGGGACCCGGTACGCAGTATTTT. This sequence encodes CASSYLDRVGPGTQYF.

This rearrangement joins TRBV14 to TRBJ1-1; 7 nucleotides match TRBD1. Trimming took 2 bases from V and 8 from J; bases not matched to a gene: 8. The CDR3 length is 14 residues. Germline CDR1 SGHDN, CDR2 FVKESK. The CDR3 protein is CASSQTLGTAEAFF. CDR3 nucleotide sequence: TGTGCCAGCAGCCAAACCCTAGGGACAGCGGAAGCTTTCTTT.

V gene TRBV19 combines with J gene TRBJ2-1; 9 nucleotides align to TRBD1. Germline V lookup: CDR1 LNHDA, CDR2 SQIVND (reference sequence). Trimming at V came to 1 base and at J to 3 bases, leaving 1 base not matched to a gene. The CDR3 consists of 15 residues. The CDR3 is CASSIGDRVYNEQFF. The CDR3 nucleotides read TGTGCCAGTAGTATAGGGGACAGGGTCTACAATGAGCAGTTCTTC.

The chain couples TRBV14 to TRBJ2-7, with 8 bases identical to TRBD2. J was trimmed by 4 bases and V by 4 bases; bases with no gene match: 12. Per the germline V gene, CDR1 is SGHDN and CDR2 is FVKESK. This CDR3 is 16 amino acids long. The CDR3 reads CASSLTPPGGTYEQYF. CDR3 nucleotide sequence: TGTGCCAGCAGCCTAACCCCCCCGGGAGGGACATACGAGCAGTACTTC.

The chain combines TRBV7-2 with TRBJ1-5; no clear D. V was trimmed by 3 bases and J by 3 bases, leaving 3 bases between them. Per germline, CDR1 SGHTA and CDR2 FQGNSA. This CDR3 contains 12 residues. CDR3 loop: CASSFSNQPQHF. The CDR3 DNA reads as TGTGCCAGCAGCTTCTCCAATCAGCCCCAGCATTTT.

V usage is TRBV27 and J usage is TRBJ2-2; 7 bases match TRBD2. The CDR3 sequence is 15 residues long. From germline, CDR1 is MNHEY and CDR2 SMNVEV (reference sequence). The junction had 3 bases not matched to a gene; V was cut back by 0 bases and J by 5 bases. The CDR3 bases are TGTGCCAGCAGTTTATCGGGCGGGGGAACCGGGGAGCTGTTTTTT. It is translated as CASSLSGGGTGELFF.

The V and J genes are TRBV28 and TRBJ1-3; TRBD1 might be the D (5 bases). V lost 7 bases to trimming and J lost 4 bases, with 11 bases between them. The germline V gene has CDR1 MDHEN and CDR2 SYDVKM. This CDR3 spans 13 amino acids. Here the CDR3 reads CASIGQGGNTIYF. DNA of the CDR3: TGTGCCAGCATTGGGCAGGGCGGAAACACCATATATTTT.

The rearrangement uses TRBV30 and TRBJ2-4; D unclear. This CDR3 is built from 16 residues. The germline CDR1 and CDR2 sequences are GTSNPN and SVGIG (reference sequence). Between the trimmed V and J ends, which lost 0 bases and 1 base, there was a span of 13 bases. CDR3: CAWSVLNPIAKNIQYF. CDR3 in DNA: TGTGCCTGGAGTGTACTTAATCCCATCGCCAAAAACATTCAGTACTTC.

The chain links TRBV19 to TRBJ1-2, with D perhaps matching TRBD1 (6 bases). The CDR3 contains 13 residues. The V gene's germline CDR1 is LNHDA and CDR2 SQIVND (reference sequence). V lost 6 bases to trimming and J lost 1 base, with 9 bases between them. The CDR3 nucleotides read TGTGCCAGTAGAACACAGGGTAACTATGGCTACACCTTC. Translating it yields CASRTQGNYGYTF.

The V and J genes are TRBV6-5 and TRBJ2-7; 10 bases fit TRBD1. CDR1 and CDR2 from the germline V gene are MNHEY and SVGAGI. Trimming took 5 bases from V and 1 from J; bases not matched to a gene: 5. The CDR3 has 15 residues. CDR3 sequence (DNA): TGTGCCAGCAGTCCCGGACAGGGGGAATCCTACGAGCAGTACTTC. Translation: CASSPGQGESYEQYF.

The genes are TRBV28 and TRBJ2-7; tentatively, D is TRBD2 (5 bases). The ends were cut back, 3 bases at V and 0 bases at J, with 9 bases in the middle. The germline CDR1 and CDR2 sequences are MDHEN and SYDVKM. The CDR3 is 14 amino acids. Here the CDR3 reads CASSLSAGSYEQYF. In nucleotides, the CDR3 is TGTGCCAGCAGTTTGTCGGCGGGCTCCTACGAGCAGTACTTC. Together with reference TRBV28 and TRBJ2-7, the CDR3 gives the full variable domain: DVKVTQSSRYLVKRTGEKVFLECVQDMDHENMFWYRQDPGLGLRLIYFSYDVKMKEKGDIPEGYSVSREKKERFSLILESASTNQTSMYLCASSLSAGSYEQYFGPGTRLTVT.

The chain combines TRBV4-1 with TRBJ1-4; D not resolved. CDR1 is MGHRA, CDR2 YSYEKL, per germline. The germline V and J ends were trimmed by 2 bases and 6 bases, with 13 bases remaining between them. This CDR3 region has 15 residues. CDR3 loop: CASSQTEGGDEKLFF. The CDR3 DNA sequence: TGCGCCAGCAGCCAAACAGAGGGTGGTGATGAAAAACTGTTTTTT.

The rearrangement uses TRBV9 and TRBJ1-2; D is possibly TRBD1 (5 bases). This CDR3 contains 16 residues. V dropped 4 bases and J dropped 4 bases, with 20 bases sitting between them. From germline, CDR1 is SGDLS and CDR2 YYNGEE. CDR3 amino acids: CASSPSTTGGAYGYTF. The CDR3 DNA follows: TGTGCCAGCAGCCCAAGCACCACAGGTGGAGCCTATGGCTACACCTTC.

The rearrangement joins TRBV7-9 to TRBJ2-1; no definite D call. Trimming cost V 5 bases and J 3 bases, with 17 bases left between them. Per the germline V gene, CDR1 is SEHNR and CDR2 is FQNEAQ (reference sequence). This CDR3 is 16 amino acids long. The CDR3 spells CASSTAQVPLYNEQFF. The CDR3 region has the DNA TGTGCCAGCAGCACCGCCCAGGTGCCCCTCTACAATGAGCAGTTCTTC.

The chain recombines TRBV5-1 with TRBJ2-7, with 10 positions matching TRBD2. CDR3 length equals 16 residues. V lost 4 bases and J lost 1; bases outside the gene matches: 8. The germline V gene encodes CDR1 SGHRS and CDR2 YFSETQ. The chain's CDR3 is CASSGVLAGGSYEQYF. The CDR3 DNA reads TGCGCCAGCAGCGGCGTTTTAGCGGGAGGATCCTACGAGCAGTACTTC.

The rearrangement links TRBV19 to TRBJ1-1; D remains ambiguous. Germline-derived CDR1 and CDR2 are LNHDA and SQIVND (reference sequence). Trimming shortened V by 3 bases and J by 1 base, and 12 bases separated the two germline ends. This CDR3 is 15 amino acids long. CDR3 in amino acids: CASSIEANGNTEAFF. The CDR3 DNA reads TGTGCCAGTAGTATCGAGGCCAACGGGAACACTGAAGCTTTCTTT.

CDR3 nucleotide sequence: TGTGCCAGTAGTGACTACGGGGCGGGACAGGTATATGGCTACACCTTC. Protein product: CASSDYGAGQVYGYTF. This chain links TRBV19 with TRBJ1-2, with 8 bases fitting TRBD1. Germline CDR1 LNHDA, CDR2 SQIVND (reference sequence). The V and J ends lost 5 bases and 5 bases, in that order; junction bases with no gene match: 13. This CDR3 has 16 residues.

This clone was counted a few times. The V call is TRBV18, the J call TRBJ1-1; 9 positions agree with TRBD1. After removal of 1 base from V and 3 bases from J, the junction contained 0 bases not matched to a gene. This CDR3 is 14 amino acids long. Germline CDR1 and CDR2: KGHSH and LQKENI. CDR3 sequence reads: CASSPRQGDTEAFF. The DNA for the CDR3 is TGTGCCAGCTCACCACGACAGGGGGACACTGAAGCTTTCTTT. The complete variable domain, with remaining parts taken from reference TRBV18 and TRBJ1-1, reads NAGVMQNPRHLVRRRGQEARLRCSPMKGHSHVYWYRQLPEEGLKFMVYLQKENIIDESGMPKERFSAEFPKEGPSILRIQQVVRGDSAAYFCASSPRQGDTEAFFGQGTRLTVV.